This entry lists 9 T cell receptor beta chains sequenced from one sample in a study of chemoradiotherapy in HPV16-positive cancers. TCRdb's table, derived via immunoSEQ multiplex PCR, lists solely in-frame clones and lacks some. In the table there are about 24,000 clones, roughly 90% of which are singletons. Sequenced here: blood, sampled from a patient who underwent chemoradiotherapy. These receptors all stem from a human donor with HPV-associated anogenital cancer.

This chain connects TRBV5-4 to TRBJ1-6; possibly TRBD1 for D (5 bases). The CDR3 sequence is 14 residues long. V was trimmed by 2 bases and J by 8 bases, leaving 11 bases between them. Germline loops: CDR1 SGHNT, CDR2 YYREEE (reference sequence). The CDR3: CASSFDRLDSPLHF. In nucleotides, the CDR3 is TGTGCCAGCAGCTTTGACAGACTTGATTCACCCCTCCACTTT.

The genes are TRBV4-2 and TRBJ2-1, with D perhaps TRBD1 (6 bases). The CDR3 runs 16 residues. The V and J ends lost 4 bases and 9 bases respectively, with 22 bases between them. The germline V gene has CDR1 LGHNA and CDR2 YNFKEQ. The CDR3 bases are TGTGCCAGCAGCCCAGAGAACGGGGATCAAGGGGGTGAGCAGTTCTTC. It encodes CASSPENGDQGGEQFF.

The CDR3 DNA follows: TGTGCCAGCAGTCTGTCAGGGGACTATGGCTACACCTTC. It specifies CASSLSGDYGYTF. The chain uses TRBV25-1 and TRBJ1-2, with D perhaps TRBD1 (6 bases). V lost 5 bases, J lost 3 bases, and 10 bases lay in between. CDR1 MGHDK and CDR2 SYGVNS come from the germline V gene. This CDR3 has 13 residues.

The chain recombines TRBV2 with TRBJ1-5; D is perhaps TRBD1 (6 bases). Trimming shortened V by 4 bases and J by 0 bases, and 13 bases separated the two germline ends. The length of the CDR3 is 16 residues. Germline V CDR1 and CDR2: SNHLY, FYNNEI. As DNA, the CDR3 is TGTGCCAGCAGTGTGACAGGCACTTATAGCAATCAGCCCCAGCATTTT. This encodes CASSVTGTYSNQPQHF.

The chain joins TRBV6-1 to TRBJ2-1, with D perhaps TRBD2 (6 bases). Germline-derived CDR1 and CDR2 are MNHNS and SASEGT. The CDR3 runs to 15 residues. The V end was cut by 0 bases, the J end by 0 bases, with 6 bases between. The CDR3 nucleotides are TGTGCCAGCAGTGAAGCTAGCGGCTCCTACAATGAGCAGTTCTTC. It codes for CASSEASGSYNEQFF.

V and J are TRBV27 and TRBJ2-7; the D is unclear. Germline V CDR1 and CDR2: MNHEY, SMNVEV (reference sequence). Deletions cut 8 bases from V and 0 bases from J, with 11 bases between. The CDR3 is made up of 13 amino acids. Here the CDR3 reads CASGTLSSYEQYF. CDR3 nucleotide sequence: TGTGCCAGCGGTACTTTGAGCTCCTACGAGCAGTACTTC.

This sequence joins TRBV2 and TRBJ1-1; TRBD1 is a possible D gene (6 bases). The CDR3 loop spans 15 amino acids. From germline, CDR1 is SNHLY and CDR2 FYNNEI. The ends were cut back, 6 bases at V and 1 base at J, with 15 bases in the middle. CDR3 loop: CASRPPGVTNTEAFF. The CDR3 DNA follows: TGTGCCAGCAGGCCCCCAGGGGTTACGAACACTGAAGCTTTCTTT.

The chain links TRBV2 to TRBJ1-2; D not certain. Germline V lookup: CDR1 SNHLY, CDR2 FYNNEI. The CDR3 consists of 13 residues. V was clipped by 5 bases and J by 0 bases, with 7 bases between them. The CDR3 here is CASSYGPNYGYTF. The CDR3 DNA reads as TGTGCCAGCAGTTACGGGCCTAACTATGGCTACACCTTC.

The chain carries TRBV30 and TRBJ2-3; D is possibly TRBD1 (5 bases). The CDR3 covers 18 residues. Trimming removed 3 bases at V and 0 bases at J, with 22 bases between. Per the germline V gene, CDR1 is GTSNPN and CDR2 is SVGIG (reference sequence). CDR3 in DNA: TGTGCCTGGAGCGATGAAACTCCGACAGTGACTAGCACAGATACGCAGTATTTT. Translating it yields CAWSDETPTVTSTDTQYF. The whole variable domain, remainder taken from reference TRBV30 and TRBJ2-3, is SQTIHQWPATLVQPVGSPLSLECTVEGTSNPNLYWYRQAAGRGLQLLFYSVGIGQISSEVPQNLSASRPQDRQFILSSKKLLLSDSGFYLCAWSDETPTVTSTDTQYFGPGTRLTVL.